The 15 T cell receptor beta chains below were found in one sample sequenced in a study of OX40 agonist ivuxolimab in advanced cancers. TCRdb's table, derived via immunoSEQ multiplex PCR, lists solely in-frame clones and lacks some. Of approximately 24,000 clones in the sample, 75% to 90% are singletons; the top ten hold approximately 15%. This material consisted of CD4+ or CD8+ T cells sorted from blood, taken in a trial of the OX40 agonist ivuxolimab. Receptors originate from an adult with an advanced solid tumor such as melanoma, head and neck, liver or kidney cancer.

This clone showed up just a few times. The CDR3 nucleotides are TGTGCCAGTAGTATAGTCTGGGGCGGGAGGGCCGCAGATACGCAGTATTTT. It translates to CASSIVWGGRAADTQYF. V gene TRBV19 combines with J gene TRBJ2-3; 9 nucleotides align to TRBD2. The ends lost 1 base at V and 4 bases at J; junction bases unmatched: 9. Germline lookup yields CDR1 LNHDA and CDR2 SQIVND (reference sequence). The CDR3 length is 17 residues.

The rearrangement links TRBV2 to TRBJ2-1; 9 nucleotides match TRBD2. This CDR3 spans 15 amino acids. The V gene end was trimmed by 6 bases and the J gene end by 7 bases; junction bases not matched to a gene: 10. Germline lookup yields CDR1 SNHLY and CDR2 FYNNEI. The CDR3 sequence is CASRVAGAPGNEQFF. The CDR3 bases are TGTGCCAGCAGAGTAGCGGGGGCCCCGGGAAATGAGCAGTTCTTC.

J is TRBJ1-1 and V is TRBV19, with a weak D call TRBD1 (6 bases). The CDR3 is made up of 14 amino acids. The germline gives CDR1 LNHDA, CDR2 SQIVND (reference sequence). The V and J ends lost 0 bases and 6 bases respectively, with 11 bases between them. The CDR3 nucleotides read TGTGCCAGTAGTATAGATTCAGGGGTCGCTGAAGCTTTCTTT. It codes for CASSIDSGVAEAFF.

The V call is TRBV5-6, the J call TRBJ2-7, with 8 nucleotides matching TRBD2. Germline V gives CDR1 SGHDT, CDR2 YYEEEE. This CDR3 is built from 15 residues. V shed 4 bases, J shed 6 bases, and the junction held 12 bases outside the gene matches. The CDR3 here is CASSPVNSGTREQYF. The CDR3 DNA sequence: TGTGCCAGCAGCCCGGTTAATAGCGGGACCCGCGAGCAGTACTTC.

The chain links TRBV4-3 to TRBJ2-1; 9 positions agree with TRBD2. The V and J ends lost 5 bases and 6 bases, in that order; junction bases with no gene match: 5. The length of the CDR3 is 14 residues. Germline CDR1 reads LGHNA; CDR2 reads YSLEER. CDR3 sequence: CASSRGLATNEQFF. The CDR3 DNA is TGCGCCAGCAGCAGAGGACTAGCGACCAATGAGCAGTTCTTC.

CDR3 residues: CASSSGGQGNEKLFF. The CDR3 region has the DNA TGTGCCAGCAGTTCCGGGGGACAGGGAAATGAAAAACTGTTTTTT. The chain is built from TRBV6-6 and TRBJ1-4; 9 nucleotides align to TRBD1. Looked up from germline, CDR1 is MNHNY and CDR2 is SVGAGI (reference sequence). V trimming: 4 bases; J trimming: 5 bases; junction bases outside the gene matches: 5. This CDR3 region has 15 residues.

CDR3 region: CASSPPISGNTIYF. CDR3 DNA sequence: TGTGCCAGCAGCCCCCCCATCTCTGGAAACACCATATATTTT. This sequence joins TRBV9 and TRBJ1-3; D not resolved. This CDR3 has 14 amino acids. Trimming removed 4 bases at V and 0 bases at J, with 8 bases between. The V gene's germline CDR1 is SGDLS and CDR2 YYNGEE.

This rearrangement joins TRBV4-2 to TRBJ1-3, with a weak D call TRBD1 (6 bases). The CDR3 runs 15 residues. Germline CDR1 LGHNA, CDR2 YNFKEQ. V was trimmed by 0 bases and J by 3 bases, leaving 9 bases between them. CDR3 in DNA: TGTGCCAGCAGCCAAGAAAACAGGGATGGAAACACCATATATTTT. Protein: CASSQENRDGNTIYF.

The chain uses TRBV2 and TRBJ2-4, with TRBD1 matching over 9 bases. From germline, CDR1 is SNHLY and CDR2 FYNNEI. J gave up 7 bases and V 8 bases, and 12 bases lay outside the gene matches. The CDR3 is made up of 15 amino acids. The CDR3 nucleotides are TGTGCCAGCGGGAAATCTACCGGGACAGGGAACATTCAGTACTTC. Amino acids: CASGKSTGTGNIQYF.

There are a few counts of this clone. This is likely a read error, given that the CDR3 carries no conserved phenylalanine or tryptophan at its end. The DNA is omitted, as the CDR3 cannot be located on it reliably, and the CDR3 follows TCRdb's listing. The rearrangement links TRBV5-6 to TRBJ2-7; TRBD1 was called by the table and not checked on the DNA. The CDR3 adds up to 8 amino acids, both ends counted. Germline assignment: CDR1 SGHDT and CDR2 YYEEEE. CDR3 residues: CARGTVDH.

The chain links TRBV30 to TRBJ1-5, with a possible D match to TRBD1 (6 bases). Trimming cost V 1 base and J 4 bases, with 8 bases left between them. This CDR3 comprises 13 residues. CDR1 is GTSNPN, CDR2 SVGIG, per germline (reference sequence). CDR3 DNA: TGTGCCTGGAGTGAAAGGGGGAATCAGCCCCAGCATTTT. This codes for CAWSERGNQPQHF.

The chain joins TRBV5-5 to TRBJ2-6; 8 bases map to TRBD1. V was clipped by 2 bases and J by 0 bases; unmatched bases: 7. This CDR3 has 18 amino acids. The V gene's germline CDR1 is SGHKS and CDR2 YYEKEE (reference sequence). Here the CDR3 reads CASSLRTGHNSGANVLTF. The CDR3 bases are TGTGCCAGCAGCTTACGGACAGGGCACAACTCTGGGGCCAACGTCCTGACTTTC.

The V call is TRBV30, the J call TRBJ1-5; unclear D gene. Per germline, CDR1 GTSNPN and CDR2 SVGIG (reference sequence). V lost 2 bases, J lost 5 bases, and 10 bases lay in between. The CDR3 is made up of 13 amino acids. The CDR3: CAWSLAGDQPQHF. CDR3 sequence (DNA): TGTGCCTGGAGTCTAGCGGGAGATCAGCCCCAGCATTTT.

The chain joins TRBV18 to TRBJ1-6; tentative D call: TRBD1 (5 bases). This CDR3 region has 14 residues. V was pared by 1 base and J by 7 bases, with 8 bases between. CDR1 KGHSH and CDR2 LQKENI come from the germline V gene. Written as DNA, the CDR3 is TGTGCCAGCTCACCACTGGGGGACAATTCACCCCTCCACTTT. Amino acids: CASSPLGDNSPLHF.

The chain employs TRBV11-2 and TRBJ2-2; the D is unclear. The length of the CDR3 is 14 residues. V was clipped by 1 base and J by 4 bases, with 7 bases between them. Per the germline V gene, CDR1 is SGHAT and CDR2 is FQNNGV. CDR3 in amino acids: CASSLGGGTGELFF. The CDR3 bases are TGTGCCAGCAGCTTAGGGGGTGGCACCGGGGAGCTGTTTTTT.